This TCR beta chain stems from a study of a mutant IDH1 vaccine in newly diagnosed glioma. Background on the study: Vaccination was launched 4-6 weeks after radiotherapy alone, or with temozolomide cycles.

With regard to this clone: Its specificity is unknown.

Study conclusions and caveats: There were vaccine-induced immune responses in 90% to 95% of the patients.

Between the trimmed V and J ends, which lost 2 bases and 6 bases, there was a span of 8 bases. The V gene's germline CDR1 is SNHLY and CDR2 FYNNEI. CDR3 length equals 13 residues. Time point: week 5, during vaccination. Topical imiquimod was applied with each vaccine dose, which held 300 ug of mutant IDH1 20-mer peptide. This table comes from immunoSEQ multiplex PCR, and its TCRdb copy is limited to in-frame clones, with some not included. The sample includes 35,000 to 45,000 clones, about four fifths of them seen just once. Sequences were derived from PBMCs, sampled from a glioma patient whose treatment included an IDH1 peptide vaccine. The gene calls are TRBV2 and TRBJ2-4; no clear D gene. The sequence derives from a man aged 45-60 years with glioma. DNA of the CDR3: TGTGCCAGCAGTGAATACCGGTCAAACATTCAGTACTTC. It specifies CASSEYRSNIQYF.